Shown below are 30 T cell receptor beta chains from a single sample sequenced in a study of immune evolution from preneoplasia to lung adenocarcinoma. Sequenced by immunoSEQ multiplex PCR; TCRdb stores in-frame clones only, minus some. The data show 20,000 to 25,000 clones, about 79% seen once. Sequences were obtained from FFPE invasive lung adenocarcinoma tissue. All receptors derive from a person in their 60s with lung adenocarcinoma.

The rearrangement joins TRBV11-3 to TRBJ2-7, with D hard to call. Trimming removed 3 bases from V and 6 bases from J, with 15 bases in between. Germline V gives CDR1 SGHNT, CDR2 YENEEA. CDR3 size: 14 residues. DNA for the CDR3: TGTGCCAGCAGCTTCTCAAACGCTATCGGCGAGCAGTACTTC. Translation: CASSFSNAIGEQYF. Looking up the rest from reference TRBV11-3 and TRBJ2-7 gives the full variable domain: EAGVVQSPRYKIIEKKQPVAFWCNPISGHNTLYWYLQNLGQGPELLIRYENEEAVDDSQLPKDRFSAERLKGVDSTLKIQPAELGDSAVYLCASSFSNAIGEQYFGPGTRLTVT.

The chain has TRBV28 and TRBJ2-1; 9 nucleotides agree with TRBD2. V lost 7 bases, J lost 10 bases, and 2 bases stayed unmatched. Germline assignment: CDR1 MDHEN and CDR2 SYDVKM. The CDR3 has 11 amino acids. CDR3 residues: CASILAGEQFF. CDR3 in DNA: TGTGCCAGCATCCTAGCGGGGGAGCAGTTCTTC.

The chain is built from TRBV6-5 and TRBJ2-2; D may correspond to TRBD1 or TRBD2 (6 bases each). Trimming removed 8 bases from V and 0 bases from J, with 7 bases in between. The length of the CDR3 is 13 residues. The germline V gene has CDR1 MNHEY and CDR2 SVGAGI. CDR3 bases: TGTGCCAGCCGGGGGCCGAACACCGGGGAGCTGTTTTTT. As protein: CASRGPNTGELFF.

By sample share, this clone is medium-sized. V is TRBV9 and J is TRBJ2-1; D not certain. The V and J ends lost 3 bases and 8 bases respectively, with 18 bases between them. This CDR3 is 15 amino acids long. Per germline, CDR1 SGDLS and CDR2 YYNGEE. The CDR3 protein is CASSARPLPTDEQFF. The DNA of the CDR3 is TGTGCCAGCAGCGCTCGACCTCTACCTACGGATGAGCAGTTCTTC.

Here the CDR3 reads CASSLDSDSPRGEKLFF. CDR3 sequence (DNA): TGTGCCAGCAGCTTAGATTCGGACTCCCCCCGGGGGGAAAAACTGTTTTTT. The chain uses TRBV7-2 and TRBJ1-4; TRBD1 is a possible D gene (5 bases). V dropped 1 base and J dropped 8 bases, with 20 bases sitting between them. The germline CDR1 and CDR2 sequences are SGHTA and FQGNSA. The CDR3 is made up of 17 amino acids.

This rearrangement joins TRBV30 to TRBJ1-2, with 9 bases aligning to TRBD1. The junction had 5 bases not matched to a gene; V was cut back by 5 bases and J by 4 bases. CDR3 length: 13 residues. Germline CDR1 is GTSNPN and CDR2 is SVGIG (reference sequence). CDR3 in amino acids: CAWSGTGTYGYTF. The CDR3, as DNA: TGTGCCTGGTCCGGGACAGGGACCTATGGCTACACCTTC.

A word on this clone: At one boundary the junction diverges from the germline segment, which might be a read error. This CDR3 is also generated by other DNA sequences in the sample. V is TRBV28 and J is TRBJ2-7; D unclear. In germline, CDR1 is MDHEN, CDR2 SYDVKM. The CDR3 is made up of 17 amino acids. CDR3 DNA: TGTGCCAGCGGTTCTAGGGTGTATGACCAGTCTACCTACGAGCAATACTTC. The encoded protein is CASGSRVYDQSTYEQYF.

The rearrangement joins TRBV2 to TRBJ2-1; 8 bases align to TRBD1. The CDR3 covers 16 residues. V shed 5 bases, J shed 9 bases, and the junction held 15 bases outside the gene matches. The germline gives CDR1 SNHLY, CDR2 FYNNEI. The CDR3 bases are TGTGCCAGCAGTAAATCGACAGGGGAATTTACGGGTGAGCAGTTCTTC. This gives the protein CASSKSTGEFTGEQFF.

In its sample, this clone was seen once. The rearrangement joins TRBV15 to TRBJ2-3; D gene uncertain. CDR1 is LNHNV, CDR2 YYDKDF, per germline (reference sequence). Trimming took 0 bases from V and 4 from J, leaving 5 bases between them. This CDR3 has 13 amino acids. The chain's CDR3 is CATSRDISDTQYF. CDR3 nucleotides: TGTGCCACCAGCAGAGATATTTCAGATACGCAGTATTTT.

The chain carries TRBV27 and TRBJ2-7; tentative D call: TRBD2 (6 bases). The CDR3 covers 15 residues. Per the germline V gene, CDR1 is MNHEY and CDR2 is SMNVEV (reference sequence). V lost 5 bases and J lost 4, with 18 bases in between. CDR3 DNA sequence: TGTGCCAGCAGTCCCGACCTGGGGGGAAATTACGAGCAGTACTTC. Protein: CASSPDLGGNYEQYF.

This rearrangement joins TRBV5-1 to TRBJ2-3; TRBD1 matches 10 bases. There are 14 residues in the CDR3. The V segment lost 2 bases and the J segment 5 bases; nucleotides outside the gene matches: 2. Germline V CDR1 and CDR2: SGHRS, YFSETQ. The CDR3 here is CASSLGQGGDTQYF. The CDR3 DNA follows: TGCGCCAGCAGCTTAGGACAGGGGGGAGATACGCAGTATTTT.

Of note for this clone: One end of the junction fails to match germline, which may point to a read error. This chain joins TRBV5-8 and TRBJ2-7; D unresolved. This CDR3 spans 11 amino acids. Germline V lookup: CDR1 SGHTS, CDR2 YDEGEE. The CDR3 DNA reads TGTGCCAGCAGCTTGCAGCGTACCCCCCACTTC. This codes for CASSLQRTPHF.

The chain joins TRBV7-2 to TRBJ2-1; 8 bases agree with TRBD2. Losses at the gene ends were 3 bases for V and 7 bases for J; bases not matched to a gene: 14. CDR3 length equals 17 residues. Per the germline V gene, CDR1 is SGHTA and CDR2 is FQGNSA. Here the CDR3 DNA reads TGTGCCAGCAGCTTCGGCGCGAGGAGCGGGAGTAGGAATGAGCAGTTCTTC. Translated: CASSFGARSGSRNEQFF.

This clone is judged medium-sized. This chain joins TRBV5-4 and TRBJ2-5; D unresolved. The CDR3 spans 9 residues. The V end was cut by 6 bases, the J end by 7 bases, with 4 bases between. Germline-derived CDR1 and CDR2 are SGHNT and YYREEE (reference sequence). Here the CDR3 DNA reads TGTGCCAGCAATGGGACCCAGTACTTC. Its translation is CASNGTQYF.

The chain couples TRBV28 to TRBJ2-3, with D possibly being TRBD2 (6 bases). Germline V gene lookup returns CDR1 MDHEN and CDR2 SYDVKM. This CDR3 contains 15 residues. The ends were cut back, 4 bases at V and 6 bases at J, with 17 bases in the middle. CDR3 nucleotide sequence: TGTGCCAGCAGTTCCCATAGCGGCCGCGGGGATACGCAGTATTTT. The encoded protein is CASSSHSGRGDTQYF. Variable domain in full (rest from reference TRBV28 and TRBJ2-3): DVKVTQSSRYLVKRTGEKVFLECVQDMDHENMFWYRQDPGLGLRLIYFSYDVKMKEKGDIPEGYSVSREKKERFSLILESASTNQTSMYLCASSSHSGRGDTQYFGPGTRLTVL.

This clone was seen only once. This chain links TRBV18 with TRBJ2-2, with 9 positions matching TRBD2. The CDR3 length is 13 residues. The ends lost 7 bases at V and 4 bases at J; junction bases unmatched: 1. Germline CDR1 KGHSH, CDR2 LQKENI. Written as DNA, the CDR3 is TGTGCCAGCTTTAGCGGGAGCACCGGGGAGCTGTTTTTT. Its translation is CASFSGSTGELFF.

This chain connects TRBV4-1 to TRBJ1-1, with 9 bases aligning to TRBD1. CDR3 length equals 18 residues. CDR1 and CDR2 from the germline V gene are MGHRA and YSYEKL. V lost 4 bases and J lost 0; bases outside the gene matches: 12. The CDR3 spells CASSRPGGTGTMNTEAFF. CDR3 DNA sequence: TGCGCCAGCAGCCGACCAGGGGGGACAGGGACCATGAACACTGAAGCTTTCTTT.

Only one count was recorded for this clone. The chain carries TRBV28 and TRBJ2-7; D not resolved. Germline CDR1 is MDHEN and CDR2 is SYDVKM. The CDR3 extends over 14 amino acids. V lost 3 bases to trimming and J lost 2 bases, with 11 bases between them. CDR3 DNA sequence: TGTGCCAGCAGTTTCAACGGGCCTACCTACGAGCAGTACTTC. Its protein is CASSFNGPTYEQYF.

V gene TRBV9 combines with J gene TRBJ2-2, with D unclear. Trimming left V 0 bases short and J 0 bases short, with 6 bases between. There are 15 residues in the CDR3. CDR1 is SGDLS, CDR2 YYNGEE, per germline. Here the CDR3 DNA reads TGTGCCAGCAGCGTAGCAGCGACGAACACCGGGGAGCTGTTTTTT. Translating it yields CASSVAATNTGELFF. Full variable domain (rest looked up from reference TRBV9 and TRBJ2-2): DSGVTQTPKHLITATGQRVTLRCSPRSGDLSVYWYQQSLDQGLQFLIQYYNGEERAKGNILERFSAQQFPDLHSELNLSSLELGDSALYFCASSVAATNTGELFFGEGSRLTVL.

To note about this clone: Other DNA variants within this sample encode the same CDR3. The chain links TRBV5-4 to TRBJ2-2; no clear D gene. Germline V lookup: CDR1 SGHNT, CDR2 YYREEE (reference sequence). CDR3 size: 14 residues. Trimming took off 1 base at V and 5 bases at J, with 9 bases between the two ends. CDR3 region: CASSLLDGTGELFF. The CDR3 region has the DNA TGTGCCAGCAGCTTGTTGGACGGAACCGGGGAGCTGTTTTTT. The variable domain in full, completed from reference TRBV5-4 and TRBJ2-2, reads ETGVTQSPTHLIKTRGQQVTLRCSSQSGHNTVSWYQQALGQGPQFIFQYYREEENGRGNFPPRFSGLQFPNYSSELNVNALELDDSALYLCASSLLDGTGELFFGEGSRLTVL.

The chain couples TRBV9 to TRBJ1-4, with D hard to call. The germline V gene encodes CDR1 SGDLS and CDR2 YYNGEE. This CDR3 has 12 residues. V was pared by 0 bases and J by 8 bases, with 5 bases between. The CDR3 sequence is CASSVVREKLFF. The CDR3 DNA reads as TGTGCCAGCAGCGTAGTGAGAGAAAAACTGTTTTTT.

J is TRBJ1-2 and V is TRBV29-1, with a tentative D call TRBD1 (5 bases). The CDR3 has 14 residues. V shed 5 bases and J shed 1 base, with 14 bases lying between them. The germline V gene has CDR1 SQVTM and CDR2 ANQGSEA. CDR3 sequence reads: CSVREQANNYGYTF. CDR3 DNA sequence: TGCAGCGTTCGGGAACAGGCTAATAACTATGGCTACACCTTC.

The sample holds a few counts of this clone. The V gene is TRBV2, the J gene TRBJ1-2; TRBD1 agrees at 7 bases. The germline V gene encodes CDR1 SNHLY and CDR2 FYNNEI. Trimming cost V 8 bases and J 0 bases; bases outside gene matches: 9. The CDR3 extends over 15 amino acids. In nucleotides, the CDR3 is TGTGCCAGCGGAACCCCGGGACAGTCTAACTATGGCTACACCTTC. It translates to CASGTPGQSNYGYTF.

V is TRBV30 and J is TRBJ2-2; TRBD1 matches 8 bases. Looked up from germline, CDR1 is GTSNPN and CDR2 is SVGIG (reference sequence). The CDR3 has 15 amino acids. V gave up 4 bases and J gave up 3 bases; unmatched junction bases: 7. The CDR3 DNA follows: TGTGCCTGGAACCTCGGACAGGGAGACACCGGGGAGCTGTTTTTT. This codes for CAWNLGQGDTGELFF.

The chain carries TRBV4-1 and TRBJ1-4; D ambiguous. The ends were cut back, 4 bases at V and 4 bases at J, with 16 bases in the middle. The CDR3 has 16 residues. Germline CDR1 is MGHRA and CDR2 is YSYEKL. The CDR3 sequence: CASSRSPTTVNEKLFF. DNA for the CDR3: TGCGCCAGCAGCCGGTCCCCGACGACCGTTAATGAAAAACTGTTTTTT.

This clone was found once. V gene TRBV5-4 combines with J gene TRBJ2-1; weak D call: TRBD2 (7 bases). Trimming took off 4 bases at V and 4 bases at J, with 18 bases between the two ends. The V gene's germline CDR1 is SGHNT and CDR2 YYREEE (reference sequence). CDR3 length equals 16 residues. The CDR3 reads CASSRRSGTFYNEQFF. CDR3 DNA: TGTGCCAGCAGCCGGCGAAGCGGGACATTTTACAATGAGCAGTTCTTC. Complete variable domain (other parts from reference TRBV5-4 and TRBJ2-1): ETGVTQSPTHLIKTRGQQVTLRCSSQSGHNTVSWYQQALGQGPQFIFQYYREEENGRGNFPPRFSGLQFPNYSSELNVNALELDDSALYLCASSRRSGTFYNEQFFGPGTRLTVL.

Only one count was recorded for this clone. The chain carries TRBV6-5 and TRBJ1-1, with D tentatively TRBD1 (6 bases). The germline gives CDR1 MNHEY, CDR2 SVGAGI. Trimming removed 2 bases from V and 6 bases from J, with 10 bases in between. The CDR3 runs to 13 residues. The CDR3 DNA reads as TGTGCCAGCAGTTACGAGAGGGGGGCTGAAGCTTTCTTT. Translated: CASSYERGAEAFF.

This clone is a singleton in its sample. The chain carries TRBV11-2 and TRBJ2-3; D ambiguous. V was clipped by 4 bases and J by 0 bases, with 11 bases between them. This CDR3 comprises 15 residues. The germline CDR1 and CDR2 sequences are SGHAT and FQNNGV. CDR3 sequence (DNA): TGTGCCAGCAGCTCGCGGCACTATAGCACAGATACGCAGTATTTT. Translated: CASSSRHYSTDTQYF. Complete variable domain (other parts from reference TRBV11-2 and TRBJ2-3): EAGVAQSPRYKIIEKRQSVAFWCNPISGHATLYWYQQILGQGPKLLIQFQNNGVVDDSQLPKDRFSAERLKGVDSTLKIQPAKLEDSAVYLCASSSRHYSTDTQYFGPGTRLTVL.

The chain links TRBV11-1 to TRBJ2-3; possibly TRBD1 for D (6 bases). Germline V CDR1 and CDR2: SGHAT, FQDESV (reference sequence). The germline V and J ends were trimmed by 4 bases and 2 bases, with 7 bases remaining between them. The CDR3 loop spans 13 amino acids. The DNA for the CDR3 is TGTGCCAGCAGCTGGGACAACACAGATACGCAGTATTTT. Translation gives CASSWDNTDTQYF.

The chain has TRBV5-1 and TRBJ2-7; TRBD1 matches 7 bases. With V trimmed by 5 bases and J by 3 bases, 8 bases remained unmatched. The CDR3 is made up of 14 amino acids. Germline V lookup: CDR1 SGHRS, CDR2 YFSETQ. The CDR3 nucleotides read TGCGCCAGCAGAGGGGCACAGGGGAGCTACGAGCAGTACTTC. It encodes CASRGAQGSYEQYF.